The 25 T cell receptor beta chains below all came from one sample that was sequenced in a study of OX40 agonist ivuxolimab in advanced cancers. Library method: the immunoSEQ multiplex PCR assay. The table comes from immuneACCESS by way of TCRdb, which keeps in-frame sequences with V and J called. Part of the clones is missing from these tables; in studies checked, under half for an unresolved V gene and the rest for unknown reasons. For this sample the table gives about 120,000 clones, of which around 93% were detected only once. Approximately 0.15% of the sample rests with the top ten. The specimen was CD4+ or CD8+ T cells sorted from blood, collected in a trial of the OX40 agonist ivuxolimab. These TCRs come from an adult with an advanced solid tumor such as melanoma, head and neck, liver or kidney cancer.

This clone was counted a single time. J is TRBJ2-1 and V is TRBV19; 16 bases match TRBD2. The CDR3 is made up of 17 amino acids. The J segment lost 5 bases and the V segment lost 6 bases, leaving 7 bases of the junction unmatched. Germline lookup yields CDR1 LNHDA and CDR2 SQIVND (reference sequence). CDR3 coding DNA: TGTGCCAGTAGCCTACCGGGACTAGCGGGAGGGAACAATGAGCAGTTCTTC. Protein: CASSLPGLAGGNNEQFF.

The genes are TRBV28 and TRBJ2-5; D is ambiguous. The assigned J gene may be wrong: the sequence end matches TRBJ2-7 better. CDR3 length: 11 amino acids. CDR1 is MDHEN and CDR2 is SYDVKM in the germline V gene. Here the CDR3 DNA reads TGTGCCAGCAGAGACATCCACGAGCAGTACTTC. Translation: CASRDIHEQYF.

This clone was counted between two and nine times. The chain is built from TRBV14 and TRBJ1-1; D not resolved. Germline loops: CDR1 SGHDN, CDR2 FVKESK. Trimming removed 0 bases at V and 1 base at J, with 6 bases between. CDR3 length: 14 residues. The CDR3 nucleotides are TGTGCCAGCAGCCAAGAGGTGGCGAACACTGAAGCTTTCTTT. Residues: CASSQEVANTEAFF.

The chain uses TRBV6-5 and TRBJ2-3; D unclear. Deletions cut 6 bases from V and 5 bases from J, with 6 bases between. The germline V gene has CDR1 MNHEY and CDR2 SVGAGI. The CDR3 spans 11 residues. CDR3 DNA: TGTGCCAGCAGGCGACAAGATACGCAGTATTTT. Translated, it gives CASRRQDTQYF.

The chain carries TRBV5-6 and TRBJ1-4, with a tentative D call TRBD1 (6 bases). Trimming pared 2 bases from V and 2 bases from J, leaving 10 bases between. Germline V gene data show CDR1 as SGHDT and CDR2 as YYEEEE. The CDR3 is 15 amino acids. CDR3 nucleotide sequence: TGTGCCAGCAGCTTTCGGACAGCTACTAATGAAAAACTGTTTTTT. Amino acids: CASSFRTATNEKLFF.

The V and J genes are TRBV27 and TRBJ2-1, with TRBD2 as a possible D gene (5 bases). This CDR3 region has 15 residues. V was pared by 5 bases and J by 9 bases, with 20 bases between. Germline assignment: CDR1 MNHEY and CDR2 SMNVEV (reference sequence). CDR3 DNA sequence: TGTGCCAGCAGTCCTTACGTTGCGAGGGAGCGTGAGCAGTTCTTC. Protein sequence: CASSPYVAREREQFF.

The gene calls are TRBV4-3 and TRBJ2-5, with 8 bases identical to TRBD2. Unmatched junction bases numbered 9, after V lost 1 base and J lost 5 bases. This CDR3 comprises 16 residues. Germline values: CDR1 LGHNA, CDR2 YSLEER. This CDR3 reads CASSQVAAGVAETQYF. In nucleotides, the CDR3 is TGCGCCAGCAGCCAAGTTGCAGCGGGAGTTGCGGAGACCCAGTACTTC.

This rearrangement joins TRBV21-1 to TRBJ2-5; the table gives TRBD1 as D, unverified against the DNA. TRBV21-1 corresponds to a pseudogene. There are 14 residues in the CDR3. The CDR3 DNA follows: TGTGCCAGCAGCGGGGGACAGCCCGAGGAGACCCAGTACTTC. Protein product: CASSGGQPEETQYF.

Only one count was recorded for this clone. V and J are TRBV9 and TRBJ2-2, with TRBD1 matching 8 bases. Germline loops: CDR1 SGDLS, CDR2 YYNGEE. The CDR3 contains 19 residues. After removal of 0 bases from V and 1 base from J, the junction contained 11 bases not matched to a gene. The CDR3 bases are TGTGCCAGCAGCGTAGGCAGGGGACTCGGGACAGGGAACACCGGGGAGCTGTTTTTT. This sequence encodes CASSVGRGLGTGNTGELFF.

The chain couples TRBV30 to TRBJ1-1, with 7 positions matching TRBD1. V shed 2 bases, J shed 2 bases, and the junction held 8 bases outside the gene matches. The length of the CDR3 is 15 residues. Germline CDR1 is GTSNPN and CDR2 is SVGIG (reference sequence). CDR3 in amino acids: CAWSLRTGGNTEAFF. Written as DNA, the CDR3 is TGTGCCTGGAGTCTTAGGACAGGAGGAAACACTGAAGCTTTCTTT.

This clone appeared a few times. This chain joins TRBV7-3 and TRBJ2-1; D remains unclear. The CDR3 contains 13 residues. Trimming cost V 1 base and J 5 bases, with 6 bases left between them. Germline V gene lookup returns CDR1 SGHTA and CDR2 FQGTGA. In DNA form, the CDR3 reads TGTGCCAGCAGCTTAAATCGCGACAATGAGCAGTTCTTC. Amino acid sequence: CASSLNRDNEQFF.

This sequence joins TRBV6-1 and TRBJ2-2; 12 bases fit TRBD2. The ends lost 1 base at V and 10 bases at J; junction bases unmatched: 1. CDR1 is MNHNS, CDR2 SASEGT, per germline. The CDR3 has 14 residues. The CDR3 loop is CASSEGLAGAELFF. Written as DNA, the CDR3 is TGTGCCAGCAGTGAAGGACTAGCGGGAGCGGAGCTGTTTTTT.

V is TRBV2 and J is TRBJ2-3; D unresolved. Between the trimmed V and J ends, which lost 3 bases and 2 bases, there was a span of 9 bases. Germline lookup yields CDR1 SNHLY and CDR2 FYNNEI. This CDR3 spans 14 amino acids. The CDR3 here is CASSDVQNTDTQYF. The CDR3, as DNA: TGTGCCAGCAGTGATGTACAGAACACAGATACGCAGTATTTT.

V gene TRBV5-1 combines with J gene TRBJ2-3; TRBD1 matches 9 bases. The germline V gene encodes CDR1 SGHRS and CDR2 YFSETQ. The V gene end was trimmed by 9 bases and the J gene end by 5 bases; junction bases not matched to a gene: 13. The CDR3 extends over 15 amino acids. CDR3 nucleotide sequence: TGCGCCACAGCCCTCCGGGACAGGGATAGAGATACGCAGTATTTT. Translating gives CATALRDRDRDTQYF.

The table lists this clone with a count of one. The chain has TRBV7-3 and TRBJ2-3; 8 bases match TRBD2. Germline V gives CDR1 SGHTA, CDR2 FQGTGA. Germline trimming cut 5 bases from V and 2 bases from J; bases unmatched to any gene: 6. CDR3 length equals 15 residues. CDR3 region: CASSVSSGSTDTQYF. CDR3 sequence (DNA): TGTGCCAGCAGCGTATCTAGCGGGTCCACAGATACGCAGTATTTT.

The V call is TRBV11-2, the J call TRBJ1-4; 9 nucleotides align to TRBD1. CDR1 is SGHAT, CDR2 FQNNGV, per germline. There are 15 residues in the CDR3. V shed 5 bases, J shed 0 bases, and the junction held 1 base outside the gene matches. CDR3 sequence reads: CASSRDRATNEKLFF. CDR3 DNA sequence: TGTGCCAGCAGCCGGGACAGGGCAACTAATGAAAAACTGTTTTTT.

This rearrangement joins TRBV28 to TRBJ2-1, with a tentative D call TRBD1 (5 bases). V lost 3 bases to trimming and J lost 5 bases, with 14 bases between them. The CDR3 contains 15 residues. The V gene's germline CDR1 is MDHEN and CDR2 SYDVKM. CDR3 nucleotide sequence: TGTGCCAGCAGTTTGGCGACAGCAGGGAACAATGAGCAGTTCTTC. It translates to CASSLATAGNNEQFF. Supplemented by reference TRBV28 and TRBJ2-1, the full variable domain reads DVKVTQSSRYLVKRTGEKVFLECVQDMDHENMFWYRQDPGLGLRLIYFSYDVKMKEKGDIPEGYSVSREKKERFSLILESASTNQTSMYLCASSLATAGNNEQFFGPGTRLTVL.

This sequence joins TRBV28 and TRBJ2-1, with 12 bases that match TRBD2. Germline assignment: CDR1 MDHEN and CDR2 SYDVKM. The CDR3 loop spans 14 amino acids. Trimming took 9 bases from V and 6 from J; bases not matched to a gene: 6. CDR3 residues: CASVGTSGFNEQFF. CDR3 bases: TGTGCCAGTGTCGGGACTAGCGGGTTCAATGAGCAGTTCTTC.

The chain employs TRBV7-6 and TRBJ1-1; D not certain. The CDR3 loop spans 13 amino acids. Trimming stripped 5 bases from V and 5 bases from J, with 12 bases between. Germline V gene lookup returns CDR1 SGHVS and CDR2 FNYEAQ. CDR3 coding DNA: TGTGCCAGCAGCCGGAAAGAGGGAACTGAAGCTTTCTTT. Translation gives CASSRKEGTEAFF.

The rearrangement joins TRBV2 to TRBJ2-3; the D call may be TRBD1 or TRBD2 (6 bases each). Germline V gene lookup returns CDR1 SNHLY and CDR2 FYNNEI. V lost 3 bases to trimming and J lost 3 bases, with 13 bases between them. The CDR3 spans 15 residues. The CDR3, as DNA: TGTGCCAGCAGTGAGGTACAGGGAGGTACAGATACGCAGTATTTT. This sequence encodes CASSEVQGGTDTQYF.

The genes are TRBV28 and TRBJ1-4; 12 bases map to TRBD1. This CDR3 has 19 amino acids. Trimming removed 5 bases from V and 8 bases from J; junction bases left unmatched: 18. The V gene's germline CDR1 is MDHEN and CDR2 SYDVKM. This CDR3 reads CASSRGAFRDRGRREKLFF. CDR3 DNA: TGTGCCAGCAGTCGAGGGGCCTTCCGGGACAGGGGGCGCAGGGAAAAACTGTTTTTT. Full variable domain (missing parts from reference TRBV28 and TRBJ1-4): DVKVTQSSRYLVKRTGEKVFLECVQDMDHENMFWYRQDPGLGLRLIYFSYDVKMKEKGDIPEGYSVSREKKERFSLILESASTNQTSMYLCASSRGAFRDRGRREKLFFGSGTQLSVL.

Concerning this clone: Because the CDR3 is missing its conserved closing phenylalanine or tryptophan, this is likely a read error. No DNA is shown, since the ends of the CDR3 on it are uncertain; the CDR3 is the one TCRdb lists. This chain uses TRBV29-1 with TRBJ2-7; the table's D call of TRBD1 was not tested on the DNA. The CDR3 is made up of 13 amino acids, end residues included. Per the germline V gene, CDR1 is SQVTM and CDR2 is ANQGSEA. CDR3 loop: CSVEVLGTGGIYL.

Written as DNA, the CDR3 is TGTGCCAGCAGTCGCGGAGGACAGGGCAGCAATCAGCCCCAGCATTTT. Protein product: CASSRGGQGSNQPQHF. V gene TRBV28 combines with J gene TRBJ1-5; 8 bases map to TRBD1. Per germline, CDR1 MDHEN and CDR2 SYDVKM. The CDR3 covers 16 residues. After removal of 5 bases from V and 1 base from J, the junction contained 7 bases not matched to a gene.

The chain uses TRBV5-6 and TRBJ1-2; 7 nucleotides line up with TRBD1. The CDR3 contains 15 residues. With V trimmed by 4 bases and J by 4 bases, 10 bases remained unmatched. CDR1 and CDR2 from the germline V gene are SGHDT and YYEEEE. The CDR3 DNA reads TGTGCCAGCAGCCGGAGGGGGGGACAGTCCTATGGCTACACCTTC. This sequence encodes CASSRRGGQSYGYTF.

Details on this clone: The sample carries other DNA sequences with the same CDR3. The gene calls are TRBV15 and TRBJ1-1, with a tentative D call TRBD1 (5 bases). V dropped 3 bases and J dropped 1 base, with 12 bases sitting between them. Looked up from germline, CDR1 is LNHNV and CDR2 is YYDKDF (reference sequence). This CDR3 comprises 15 residues. CDR3 sequence: CATSSGGTGNTEAFF. CDR3 in DNA: TGTGCCACCAGCAGTGGAGGGACGGGGAACACTGAAGCTTTCTTT.